Listed below are T cell receptor beta chains from one sample, sequenced in a study of blood T cell repertoires in COVID-19. The method was immunoSEQ multiplex PCR; TCRdb's version includes in-frame clones alone and lacks a portion of them. This sample has 85,000 to 95,000 clones, with about nine tenths found just once. Sequenced sample: peripheral blood. Receptors originate from a man in his 60s with acute or convalescent COVID-19. Each CDR3 is given with its conserved first and last residue. D genes are given only for firm matches. Clone size is not always given. Where it is, it says once, few, many or a class for expanded clones.

DNA	CDR3	J	D	V	size
TGCGCCAGCAGTGTTTGCCAGGGGAAGAGGACTAATGAAAAACTGTTTTTT	CASSVCQGKRTNEKLFF	TRBJ1-4	-	TRBV10-1	-
TGCGCCAGCAGCCTCCCCCTTGGGGGGGGAGGAGATACGCAGTATTTT	CASSLPLGGGGDTQYF	TRBJ2-3	TRBD2	TRBV5-1	-
TGCGCCAGCAGCACAAGTACAGGGGGGTGGCTGGAGACCCAGTACTTC	CASSTSTGGWLETQYF	TRBJ2-5	TRBD1	TRBV4-1	-
TGTGCCAGCAGCTCTGACTCGGCGGATGGCTACACCTTC	CASSSDSADGYTF	TRBJ1-2	-	TRBV7-9	once
TGTGCCAGCAGCTTAGAACTAGCGCTAGAGACCCAGTACTTC	CASSLELALETQYF	TRBJ2-5	TRBD2	TRBV7-2	-
TGCGCCAGCAGCCCGGCCGGGACAGGGAAGAACACTGAAGCTTTCTTT	CASSPAGTGKNTEAFF	TRBJ1-1	TRBD1	TRBV5-1	-
TGTGCCTGGAGTTCCTCAGGGTATGGCTACACCTTC	CAWSSSGYGYTF	TRBJ1-2	-	TRBV30	-
TGTGCCAGCACCAGGCAGGGGGACTACGAGCAGTACTTC	CASTRQGDYEQYF	TRBJ2-7	TRBD1	TRBV2	-
TGTGCCAGCAGCGCGCATCTAGCTTACGGGGCCAACGTCCTGACTTTC	CASSAHLAYGANVLTF	TRBJ2-6	-	TRBV7-3	once
TGTGCCACCAGCAGATATCTCCCCCTAGACAGCTTAAATGAAAAACTGTTTTTT	CATSRYLPLDSLNEKLFF	TRBJ1-4	-	TRBV15	-
TGTGCCAGCAGTTTAGCACTAGCGGGGGTCACCGGGGAGCTGTTTTTT	CASSLALAGVTGELFF	TRBJ2-2	TRBD2	TRBV27	-
TGCGCCAGCAGCTTGGCTACGGGGAACACTGAAGCTTTCTTT	CASSLATGNTEAFF	TRBJ1-1	-	TRBV5-1	-
TGTGCCAGCAGCTTAGGGGCGTCTTTCCATGGCTACACCTTC	CASSLGASFHGYTF	TRBJ1-2	-	TRBV7-9	-
TGTGCCAGCAGCTTATTGGTCGGCGGAGCGCCCGGGGAGCTGTTTTTT	CASSLLVGGAPGELFF	TRBJ2-2	-	TRBV7-3	-
TGTGCCAGCAGTTTCGGGGGGCCCTACGAGCAGTACTTC	CASSFGGPYEQYF	TRBJ2-7	-	TRBV12-3/TRBV12-4	-
TGTGCCAGCAGCTCCTCGGGGGGGTCTATCGGCTACACCTTC	CASSSSGGSIGYTF	TRBJ1-2	-	TRBV7-3	-
TGTGCCAGCAGCTCAGACAGGGGCGTCAACACTGAAGCTTTCTTT	CASSSDRGVNTEAFF	TRBJ1-1	TRBD1	TRBV5-4	-